Shown below are 10 T cell receptor beta chains from a single sample sequenced in a study of blood T cell repertoires in COVID-19 (dated by TCRdb to the early 2020s). The library was prepared using the immunoSEQ multiplex PCR assay. Here the immuneACCESS table is served through TCRdb, limited to in-frame sequences with V and J called. Missing clones are a known gap in these copies; in checked studies unresolved V genes cover under half, and the rest lacks a known reason. Counted in this sample were under 150,000 clones; around 79% of them appeared once. The leading ten clones occupy 15% to 25% of the sample. The sequenced material came from peripheral blood. These receptors originate from a man aged 80 or over with acute or convalescent COVID-19.

The J gene is TRBJ2-1, the V gene TRBV7-3; D gene uncertain. The CDR3 covers 14 residues. V was shortened by 1 base and J by 6 bases, with 10 bases between the two germline ends. In germline, CDR1 is SGHTA, CDR2 FQGTGA. CDR3 amino acids: CASSLMGSLNEQFF. The CDR3 DNA is TGTGCCAGCAGCTTAATGGGCTCTCTCAATGAGCAGTTCTTC.

The V gene is TRBV28, the J gene TRBJ1-5, with D uncertain. V lost 2 bases and J 7 bases, leaving 18 bases between the germline ends. This CDR3 comprises 16 residues. CDR1 MDHEN and CDR2 SYDVKM come from the germline V gene. For the CDR3, the DNA is TGTGCCAGCAGTTTACCTGCGGGAGGGAGTCAACAGCCCCAGCATTTT. This sequence encodes CASSLPAGGSQQPQHF.

The chain is built from TRBV7-2 and TRBJ2-7, with unresolved D. This CDR3 has 13 residues. V lost 0 bases and J 0 bases, leaving 3 bases between the germline ends. Germline values: CDR1 SGHTA, CDR2 FQGNSA. CDR3 DNA: TGTGCCAGCAGCTTAGCCCGCTCCTACGAGCAGTACTTC. Translating it yields CASSLARSYEQYF.

V usage is TRBV30 and J usage is TRBJ1-6, with 7 bases fitting TRBD1. The CDR3 runs 13 residues. Looked up from germline, CDR1 is GTSNPN and CDR2 is SVGIG (reference sequence). Losses at the gene ends were 5 bases for V and 9 bases for J; bases not matched to a gene: 7. The DNA of the CDR3 is TGTGCCTGGTCACAGGGACAGCGTTCACCCCTCCACTTT. It yields the protein CAWSQGQRSPLHF.

The V and J genes are TRBV19 and TRBJ1-1, with D unresolved. There are 14 residues in the CDR3. V lost 3 bases, J lost 3 bases, and 11 bases lay in between. Germline V gives CDR1 LNHDA, CDR2 SQIVND (reference sequence). The CDR3 here is CASSIEGWDTEAFF. CDR3 nucleotides: TGTGCCAGTAGTATCGAGGGTTGGGACACTGAAGCTTTCTTT.

V is TRBV3-1 (or the pseudogene TRBV3-2) and J is TRBJ1-2; 9 bases agree with TRBD1. Germline V gene lookup returns CDR1 LGHDT and CDR2 YNNKEL (reference sequence). The CDR3 totals 12 residues. With V trimmed by 5 bases and J by 7 bases, 2 bases remained unmatched. The DNA of the CDR3 is TGTGCCAGCAGCACAGGGGGCTCTGGCTACACCTTC. This codes for CASSTGGSGYTF.

The chain has TRBV6-1 and TRBJ1-6; D is possibly TRBD1 (5 bases). This CDR3 contains 16 residues. The germline V gene encodes CDR1 MNHNS and CDR2 SASEGT. V was cut by 0 bases and J by 7 bases, with 13 bases left in between. Here the CDR3 DNA reads TGTGCCAGCAGTGAAGCAGTCCGGGGGACGAATTCACCCCTCCACTTT. Its translation: CASSEAVRGTNSPLHF.

This clone appeared once. The chain uses TRBV19 and TRBJ2-2; a possible D gene is TRBD1 (6 bases). This CDR3 is 15 amino acids long. Germline CDR1 LNHDA, CDR2 SQIVND (reference sequence). V dropped 5 bases and J dropped 4 bases, with 14 bases sitting between them. CDR3 loop: CASSSSGVGTGELFF. The CDR3 DNA sequence: TGTGCCAGTAGTTCTTCAGGGGTTGGCACCGGGGAGCTGTTTTTT.

This clone was seen more than once but under ten times. The sample contains more than one DNA sequence encoding this CDR3. The chain links TRBV6-5 to TRBJ1-1, with unresolved D. V was cut by 2 bases and J by 1 base, with 5 bases left in between. The CDR3 loop spans 13 amino acids. Germline CDR1 MNHEY, CDR2 SVGAGI. CDR3 sequence: CASSYTGNTEAFF. The CDR3, as DNA: TGTGCCAGCAGTTACACGGGGAACACTGAAGCTTTCTTT.

V gene TRBV6-5 combines with J gene TRBJ1-5, with TRBD1 identical over 9 bases. V lost 6 bases, J lost 12 bases, and 6 bases stayed unmatched. The germline CDR1 and CDR2 sequences are MNHEY and SVGAGI. The CDR3 has 12 residues. Here the CDR3 reads CASSPGTGLQHF. In DNA form, the CDR3 reads TGTGCCAGCAGCCCCGGGACAGGGCTCCAGCATTTT.